The following is a TCR beta chain sequence with its context. What this receptor recognizes is not known. No qualities accompany the bases; no much larger clone lies one base away. The data derive from a study of CD8 T cells in Susac syndrome (dated by TCRdb to between 2019 and 2020). As for the study more broadly: The study used repertoire sequencing to test whether antigen drove CD8+ T cell activation and differentiation in Susac syndrome. The study compared CD8+ T cell repertoire clonality among about a dozen healthy donors, roughly 14 Susac syndrome patients and about 16 multiple sclerosis patients.

The germline V and J ends show losses of 6 bases and 10 bases respectively, and no gene match explains 13 bases of the junction. The CDR3 runs 15 amino acids, cysteine and phenylalanine included. Just CDR3 DNA is preserved here, 45 bases in frame from base 1. RNA was extracted using the RNeasy kit, and about 0.5 to 1 ug of the RNA was reverse transcribed with random hexamers. The immunoSEQ multiplex PCR assay, covering 54 Vbeta and 13 Jbeta segments, was used to amplify TCR beta CDR3 regions. PCR amplification bias was corrected by using a synthetic template baseline for primer optimization and computational correction. On the study's bioinformatics: Reads were annotated to V, D and J genes according to IMGT and were analyzed with immunoSEQ Analyzer, with only productive sequences retained. To calculate clonality, Shannon entropy was normalized by log2 of the number of productive unique sequences and then subtracted from one. Public and private clones were assessed among the 100 most prevalent clones of each patient and control. A clone was defined as Susac-specific if it was absent from the healthy and MS cohorts, from roughly 990 published viral clones and from other ImmuneACCESS disease sequences. Starting from the raw public reads, TCRdb applied fastp trimming at Q25, assembled clones with MiXCR and retained in-frame beta chains. When rows share a CDR3 protein, they turn into one entry using the most common DNA and genes. The V and J calls, along with clone size, are taken from TCRdb and not from the paper's own processing. The sample includes about 400,000 distinct CDR3 sequences, with roughly 85% observed a single time. Approximately 0.11% of the sample comes from the top ten.

Peripheral blood CD8+ and CD4+ T cells from healthy donors, Susac syndrome patients and multiple sclerosis patients were profiled by high-throughput TCR beta sequencing. Multiple sclerosis controls were treatment-naive patients with stable or active relapsing-remitting disease fulfilling revised McDonald criteria. Bulk CD8+ and CD4+ T cells were purified by magnetic negative isolation, while CD8+ TEMRA cells were enriched using FACS. Blood was collected in EDTA tubes and processed within 24 hours, with PBMCs isolated through density gradient centrifugation. PBMCs destined for TCR sequencing were cryopreserved in liquid nitrogen and later thawed in a 37 °C water bath. The sorted or isolated CD4+, CD8+ and CD8+ TEMRA cells reached a purity of at least 90%. Results the study describes overall, beyond this receptor: The number of individuals in the TCR sequencing and HLA analysis was acknowledged as relatively small.

The sequencing sample was made of CD8+ T cells from PBMCs. This sequence was found in a human donor with multiple sclerosis. The chain joins TRBV12-3 or TRBV12-4 to TRBJ2-1; 9 central nucleotides agree with TRBD2. The sequenced DNA: TGTGCCAGCAGGTCCTTGGAACTAGCGGGCTGGGAGCAGTTCTTC. Its amino acids are CASRSLELAGWEQFF.